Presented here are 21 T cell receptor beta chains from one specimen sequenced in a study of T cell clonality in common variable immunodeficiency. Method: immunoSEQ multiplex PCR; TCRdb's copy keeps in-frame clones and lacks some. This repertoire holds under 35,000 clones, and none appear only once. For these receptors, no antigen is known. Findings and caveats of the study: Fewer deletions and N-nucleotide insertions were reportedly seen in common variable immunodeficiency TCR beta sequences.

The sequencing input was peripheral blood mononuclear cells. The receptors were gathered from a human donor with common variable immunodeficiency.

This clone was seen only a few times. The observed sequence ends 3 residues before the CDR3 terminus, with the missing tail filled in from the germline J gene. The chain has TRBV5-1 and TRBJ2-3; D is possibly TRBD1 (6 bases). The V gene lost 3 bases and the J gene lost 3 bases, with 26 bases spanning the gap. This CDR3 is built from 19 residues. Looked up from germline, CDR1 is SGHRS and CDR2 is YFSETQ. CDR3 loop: CASSSTGQTYASGTDTQYF. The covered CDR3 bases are TGCGCCAGCAGCTCCACCGGACAGACCTATGCGTCTGGTACAGATACG.

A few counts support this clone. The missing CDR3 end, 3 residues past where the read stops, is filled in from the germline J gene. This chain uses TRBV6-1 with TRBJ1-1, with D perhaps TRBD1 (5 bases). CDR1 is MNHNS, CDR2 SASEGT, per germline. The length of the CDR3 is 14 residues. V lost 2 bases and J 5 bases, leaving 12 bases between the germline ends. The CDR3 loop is CASSESGARTEAFF. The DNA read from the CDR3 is TGTGCCAGCAGTGAATCTGGGGCCCGGACTGAA.

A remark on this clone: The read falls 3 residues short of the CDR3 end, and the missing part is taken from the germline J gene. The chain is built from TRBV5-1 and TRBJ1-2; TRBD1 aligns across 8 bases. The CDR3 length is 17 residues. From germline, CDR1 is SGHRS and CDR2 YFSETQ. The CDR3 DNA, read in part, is TGCGCCAGCAGCTTGGCCGGGACAGGTCTGGCCCCAGGAGGC. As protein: CASSLAGTGLAPGG. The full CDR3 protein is CASSLAGTGLAPGGYTF.

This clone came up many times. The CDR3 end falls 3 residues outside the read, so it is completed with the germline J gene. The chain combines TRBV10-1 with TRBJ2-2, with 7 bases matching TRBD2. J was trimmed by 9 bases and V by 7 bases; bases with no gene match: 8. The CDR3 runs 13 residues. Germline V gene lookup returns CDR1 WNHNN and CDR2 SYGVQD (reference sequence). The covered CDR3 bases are TGCGCCAGCAACGGACTAGTAGGCCGGGAG. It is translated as CASNGLVGRE. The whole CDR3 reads CASNGLVGRELFF.

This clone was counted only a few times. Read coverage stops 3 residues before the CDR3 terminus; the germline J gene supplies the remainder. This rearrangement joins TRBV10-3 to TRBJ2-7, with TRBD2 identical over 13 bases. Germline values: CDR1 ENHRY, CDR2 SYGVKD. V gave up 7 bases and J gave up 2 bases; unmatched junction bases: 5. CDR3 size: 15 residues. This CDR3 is CAINSGLAGAYEQYF. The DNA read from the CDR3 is TGTGCCATCAACTCAGGACTAGCGGGGGCCTACGAG.

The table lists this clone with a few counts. The CDR3 sequence is CASSSQWLSYNEQFF. CDR3 bases read: TGTGCCAGCAGCTCCCAGTGGCTCTCCTACAATGAG. The chain is built from TRBV11-3 and TRBJ2-1; D is uncertain. The read ends 3 residues shy of where the CDR3 ends; the end is completed using the germline J gene. The CDR3 extends over 15 amino acids. The germline V gene encodes CDR1 SGHNT and CDR2 YENEEA. Trimming cost V 4 bases and J 0 bases, with 10 bases left between them.

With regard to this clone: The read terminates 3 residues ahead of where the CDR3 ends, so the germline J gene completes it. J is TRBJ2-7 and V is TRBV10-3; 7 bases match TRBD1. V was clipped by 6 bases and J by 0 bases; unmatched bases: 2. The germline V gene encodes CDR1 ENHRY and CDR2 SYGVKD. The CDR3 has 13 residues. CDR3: CAIRGQSSYEQYF. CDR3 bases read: TGTGCCATCAGGGGACAGAGCTCCTACGAG.

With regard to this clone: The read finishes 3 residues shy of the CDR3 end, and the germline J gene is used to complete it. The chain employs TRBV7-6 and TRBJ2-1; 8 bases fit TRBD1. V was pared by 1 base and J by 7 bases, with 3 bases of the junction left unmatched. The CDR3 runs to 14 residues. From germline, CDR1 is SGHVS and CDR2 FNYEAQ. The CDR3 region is CASSLVQGANEQFF. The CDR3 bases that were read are TGTGCCAGCAGCTTAGTTCAGGGGGCGAATGAG.

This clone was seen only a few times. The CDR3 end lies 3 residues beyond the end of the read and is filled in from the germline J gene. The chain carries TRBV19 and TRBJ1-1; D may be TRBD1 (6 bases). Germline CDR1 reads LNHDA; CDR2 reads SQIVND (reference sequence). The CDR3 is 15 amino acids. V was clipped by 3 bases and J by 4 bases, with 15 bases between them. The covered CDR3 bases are TGTGCCAGTAGTATTTATCAGGGGCCCATCACTGAA. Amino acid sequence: CASSIYQGPITE. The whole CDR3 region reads CASSIYQGPITEAFF.

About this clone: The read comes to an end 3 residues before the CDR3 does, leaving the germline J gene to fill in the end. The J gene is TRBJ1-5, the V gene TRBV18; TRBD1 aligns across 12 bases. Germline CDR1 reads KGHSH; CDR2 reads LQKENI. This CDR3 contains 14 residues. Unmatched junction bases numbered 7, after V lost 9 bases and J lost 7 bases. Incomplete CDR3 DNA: TGTGCCAGTTCGGGACAGGGGGCACAACAGCCC. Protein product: CASSGQGAQQP. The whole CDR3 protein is CASSGQGAQQPQHF.

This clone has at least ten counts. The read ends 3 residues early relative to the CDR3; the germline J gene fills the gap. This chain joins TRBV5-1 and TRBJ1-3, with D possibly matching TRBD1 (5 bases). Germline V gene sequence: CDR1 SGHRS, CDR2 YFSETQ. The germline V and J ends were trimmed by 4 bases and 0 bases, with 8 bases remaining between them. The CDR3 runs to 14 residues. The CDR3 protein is CASSQGSSGNTIYF. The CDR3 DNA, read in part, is TGCGCCAGCAGCCAGGGCAGCTCTGGAAACACC.

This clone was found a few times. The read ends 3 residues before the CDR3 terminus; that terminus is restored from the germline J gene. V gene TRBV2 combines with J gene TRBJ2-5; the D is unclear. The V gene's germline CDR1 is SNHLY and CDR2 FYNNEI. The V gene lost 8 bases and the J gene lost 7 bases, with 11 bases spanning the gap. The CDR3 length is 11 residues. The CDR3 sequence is CASDTRSTQYF. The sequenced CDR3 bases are TGTGCCAGCGACACAAGGTCGACC.

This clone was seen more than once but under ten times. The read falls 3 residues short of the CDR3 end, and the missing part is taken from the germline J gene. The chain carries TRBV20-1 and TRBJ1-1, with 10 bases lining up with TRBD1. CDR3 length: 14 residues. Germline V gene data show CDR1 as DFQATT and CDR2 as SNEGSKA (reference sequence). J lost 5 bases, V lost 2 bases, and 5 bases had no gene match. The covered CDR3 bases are TGCAGTGCTAGAATAGACAGGGGGCTGACTGAA. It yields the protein CSARIDRGLTE. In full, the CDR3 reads CSARIDRGLTEAFF.

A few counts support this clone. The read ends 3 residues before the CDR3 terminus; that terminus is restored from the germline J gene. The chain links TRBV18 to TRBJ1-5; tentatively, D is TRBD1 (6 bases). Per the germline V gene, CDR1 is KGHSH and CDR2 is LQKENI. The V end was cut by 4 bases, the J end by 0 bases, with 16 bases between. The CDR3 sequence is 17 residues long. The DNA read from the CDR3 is TGTGCCAGCTCACGAACAGGGCTCTCTGATAGCAATCAGCCC. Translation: CASSRTGLSDSNQP. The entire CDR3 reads CASSRTGLSDSNQPQHF.

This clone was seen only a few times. The CDR3 here is CASSICSGVPRRSYEQYF. The covered CDR3 bases are TGTGCCAGTAGTATATGCTCCGGTGTACCTAGACGCTCCTACGAG. The chain has TRBV19 and TRBJ2-7, with D uncertain. The read finishes 3 residues shy of the CDR3 end, and the germline J gene is used to complete it. CDR3 length: 18 residues. CDR1 LNHDA and CDR2 SQIVND come from the germline V gene (reference sequence). With 2 bases removed from V and 0 bases from J, the gap between germline ends came to 20 bases.

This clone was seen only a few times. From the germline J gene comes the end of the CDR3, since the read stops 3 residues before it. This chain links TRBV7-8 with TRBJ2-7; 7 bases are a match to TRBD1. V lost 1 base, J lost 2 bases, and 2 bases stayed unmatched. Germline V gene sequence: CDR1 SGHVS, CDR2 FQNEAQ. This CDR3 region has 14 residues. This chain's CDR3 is CASSLGQGAYEQYF. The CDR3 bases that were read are TGTGCCAGCAGCTTAGGGCAGGGGGCCTACGAG.

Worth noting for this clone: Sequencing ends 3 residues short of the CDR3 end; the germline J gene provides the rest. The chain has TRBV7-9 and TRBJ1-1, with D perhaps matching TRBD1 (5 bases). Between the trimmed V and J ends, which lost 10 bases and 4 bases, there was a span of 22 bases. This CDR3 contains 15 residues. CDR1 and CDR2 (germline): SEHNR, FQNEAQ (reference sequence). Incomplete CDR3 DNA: TGTGCCACCGGACTGGGGGGGTTTGCGGGCACTGAA. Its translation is CATGLGGFAGTE. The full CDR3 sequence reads CATGLGGFAGTEAFF.

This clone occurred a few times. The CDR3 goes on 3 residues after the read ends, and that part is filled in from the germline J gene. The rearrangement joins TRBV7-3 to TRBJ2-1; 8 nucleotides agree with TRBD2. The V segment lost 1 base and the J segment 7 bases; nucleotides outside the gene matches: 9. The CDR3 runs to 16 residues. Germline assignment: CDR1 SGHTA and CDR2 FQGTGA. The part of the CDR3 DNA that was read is TGTGCCAGCAGCTTAAGGTCGGGGGGGGCCGGGAATGAG. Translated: CASSLRSGGAGNE. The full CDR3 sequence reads CASSLRSGGAGNEQFF.

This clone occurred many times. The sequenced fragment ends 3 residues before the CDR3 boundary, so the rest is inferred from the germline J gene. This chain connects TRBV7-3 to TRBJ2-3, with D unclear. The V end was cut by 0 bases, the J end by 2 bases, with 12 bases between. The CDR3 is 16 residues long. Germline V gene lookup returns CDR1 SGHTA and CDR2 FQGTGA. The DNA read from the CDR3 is TGTGCCAGCAGCTTAACTCAATCTAGGATCACAGATACG. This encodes CASSLTQSRITDT. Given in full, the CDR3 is CASSLTQSRITDTQYF.

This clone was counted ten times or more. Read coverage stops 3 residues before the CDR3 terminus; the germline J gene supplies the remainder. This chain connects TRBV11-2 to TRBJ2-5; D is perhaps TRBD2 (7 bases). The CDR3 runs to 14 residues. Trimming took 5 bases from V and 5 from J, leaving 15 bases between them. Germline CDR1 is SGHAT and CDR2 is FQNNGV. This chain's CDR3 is CASSHYREGETQYF. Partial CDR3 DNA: TGTGCCAGCAGCCATTACAGGGAGGGGGAGACC.

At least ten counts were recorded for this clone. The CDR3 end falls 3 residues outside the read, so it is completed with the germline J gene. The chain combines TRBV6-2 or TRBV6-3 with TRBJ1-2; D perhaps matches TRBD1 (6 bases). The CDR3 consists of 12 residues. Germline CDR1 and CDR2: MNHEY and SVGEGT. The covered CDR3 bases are TGTGCCAGCAGCTCCGGGGGGCCCGGC. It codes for CASSSGGPG. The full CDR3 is CASSSGGPGYTF.